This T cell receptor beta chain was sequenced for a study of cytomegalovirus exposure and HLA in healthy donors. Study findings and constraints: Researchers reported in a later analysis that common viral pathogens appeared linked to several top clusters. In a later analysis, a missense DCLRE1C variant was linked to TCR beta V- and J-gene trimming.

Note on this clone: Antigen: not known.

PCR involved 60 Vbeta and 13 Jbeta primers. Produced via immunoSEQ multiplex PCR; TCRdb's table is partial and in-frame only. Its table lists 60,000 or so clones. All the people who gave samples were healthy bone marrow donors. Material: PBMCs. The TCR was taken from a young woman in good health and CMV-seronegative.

Here the CDR3 reads CASSEALEAGANVLTF. The CDR3 region has the DNA TGTGCCAGCAGTGAGGCATTAGAGGCCGGGGCCAACGTCCTGACTTTC. The V call is TRBV6-1, the J call TRBJ2-6; unclear D gene. Trimming shortened V by 3 bases and J by 4 bases, and 13 bases separated the two germline ends. Germline CDR1 is MNHNS and CDR2 is SASEGT. The CDR3 totals 16 residues.